Presented here are 20 T cell receptor beta chains from one specimen sequenced in a study of blood T cell repertoires in COVID-19. Repertoires were generated with immunoSEQ multiplex PCR, while TCRdb's copy carries only in-frame clones and drops some. The sample comprises about 260,000 clones, 75% to 90% of which are singletons, and around 3% rests with the top ten. Sequencing input: PBMCs or T cells enriched from blood (not recorded which). All receptors come from a woman aged 40 to 49 who had been exposed to COVID-19.

The chain links TRBV5-1 to TRBJ2-2, with D tentatively TRBD1 (6 bases). This CDR3 contains 14 residues. CDR1 SGHRS and CDR2 YFSETQ come from the germline V gene. Trimming cost V 0 bases and J 4 bases, with 7 bases left between them. The CDR3 region is CASSLVQGTGELFF. DNA of the CDR3: TGCGCCAGCAGCTTGGTACAGGGCACCGGGGAGCTGTTTTTT.

The V call is TRBV4-1, the J call TRBJ1-4; maybe TRBD1 (5 bases). The germline CDR1 and CDR2 sequences are MGHRA and YSYEKL. CDR3 length: 14 residues. The ends were cut back, 5 bases at V and 8 bases at J, with 15 bases in the middle. CDR3 DNA sequence: TGCGCCAGCAGCTTCAGCCGGGGGTTCGAAAAACTGTTTTTT. Translated: CASSFSRGFEKLFF.

The gene calls are TRBV5-5 and TRBJ1-1; D is unresolved. Germline CDR1 reads SGHKS; CDR2 reads YYEKEE (reference sequence). The V gene lost 4 bases and the J gene lost 8 bases, with 24 bases spanning the gap. The CDR3 has 16 residues. CDR3 DNA: TGTGCCAGCAGCGCCTTGAATTACGTAATCCCCCTAGAAGCTTTCTTT. Translating gives CASSALNYVIPLEAFF.

CDR3 sequence (DNA): TGTGCCAGCCTTCGTGGGGGGGCTAACTATGGCTACACCTTC. This gives the protein CASLRGGANYGYTF. The chain joins TRBV2 to TRBJ1-2; weak D call: TRBD1 (5 bases). V lost 8 bases and J 0 bases, leaving 13 bases between the germline ends. The CDR3 runs 14 residues. The germline V gene encodes CDR1 SNHLY and CDR2 FYNNEI.

As for this clone: This specimen includes other DNA sequences encoding the same CDR3. The genes are TRBV7-3 and TRBJ1-1; D uncertain. Trimming cost V 5 bases and J 0 bases, with 7 bases left between them. The CDR3 totals 13 residues. The germline gives CDR1 SGHTA, CDR2 FQGTGA. This CDR3 is CASSLSMNTEAFF. The DNA for the CDR3 is TGTGCCAGCAGCCTTAGCATGAACACTGAAGCTTTCTTT. Filled out from reference TRBV7-3 and TRBJ1-1, the complete variable domain reads GAGVSQTPSNKVTEKGKYVELRCDPISGHTALYWYRQSLGQGPEFLIYFQGTGAADDSGLPNDRFFAVRPEGSVSTLKIQRTERGDSAVYLCASSLSMNTEAFFGQGTRLTVV.

The rearrangement links TRBV4-3 to TRBJ1-2, with D possibly matching TRBD1 (5 bases). V lost 0 bases to trimming and J lost 4 bases, with 9 bases between them. The CDR3 sequence is 14 residues long. Germline V lookup: CDR1 LGHNA, CDR2 YSLEER. DNA for the CDR3: TGCGCCAGCAGCCAAGATGTAAGGGGCTATGGCTACACCTTC. It is translated as CASSQDVRGYGYTF.

The count of this clone is one. This chain connects TRBV5-4 to TRBJ2-1, with 14 bases identical to TRBD2. V lost 4 bases and J lost 7; bases outside the gene matches: 10. The CDR3 is 17 residues long. Germline lookup yields CDR1 SGHNT and CDR2 YYREEE (reference sequence). CDR3 coding DNA: TGTGCCAGCAGCCCCCGACTAGCGGGGGGGGGTTGGAATGAGCAGTTCTTC. It is translated as CASSPRLAGGGWNEQFF.

This clone was seen a few times. V gene TRBV10-3 combines with J gene TRBJ2-2, with D maybe TRBD1 (6 bases). Germline V gene lookup returns CDR1 ENHRY and CDR2 SYGVKD. Trimming removed 11 bases from V and 6 bases from J, with 10 bases in between. The CDR3 covers 11 residues. The CDR3 is CAAGGPGELFF. The CDR3 DNA is TGTGCCGCTGGGGGCCCCGGGGAGCTGTTTTTT.

This chain uses TRBV25-1 with TRBJ2-2, with 7 bases that match TRBD1. The ends lost 4 bases at V and 9 bases at J; junction bases unmatched: 11. The CDR3 has 15 amino acids. The germline V gene encodes CDR1 MGHDK and CDR2 SYGVNS. CDR3 sequence: CASSGAGGMVRELFF. As DNA, the CDR3 is TGTGCCAGCAGTGGGGCAGGGGGTATGGTAAGGGAGCTGTTTTTT.

The chain carries TRBV4-1 and TRBJ1-5; D gene uncertain. The CDR3 runs to 15 residues. V lost 1 base, J lost 0 bases, and 7 bases lay in between. Germline V gene sequence: CDR1 MGHRA, CDR2 YSYEKL. CDR3 amino acids: CASSQGGYSNQPQHF. The CDR3 DNA sequence: TGCGCCAGCAGCCAAGGCGGATATAGCAATCAGCCCCAGCATTTT.

The chain couples TRBV6-1 to TRBJ2-7; TRBD1 aligns across 8 bases. Germline CDR1 is MNHNS and CDR2 is SASEGT. This CDR3 spans 14 amino acids. Trimming at V came to 3 bases and at J to 6 bases, leaving 7 bases not matched to a gene. DNA for the CDR3: TGTGCCAGCAGTGAGTATTGGACAGGGTCCGAGCAGTACTTC. Residues: CASSEYWTGSEQYF.

This chain joins TRBV7-2 and TRBJ1-1; 10 bases match TRBD1. V gave up 5 bases and J gave up 1 base; unmatched junction bases: 7. Per the germline V gene, CDR1 is SGHTA and CDR2 is FQGNSA. The CDR3 sequence is 16 residues long. DNA of the CDR3: TGTGCCAGCAGCCCCCGACAGGGGGCGCAGAACACTGAAGCTTTCTTT. This codes for CASSPRQGAQNTEAFF.

The gene calls are TRBV2 and TRBJ2-3, with a weak D call TRBD2 (6 bases). This CDR3 contains 16 residues. V shed 2 bases and J shed 2 bases, with 14 bases lying between them. The V gene's germline CDR1 is SNHLY and CDR2 FYNNEI. The CDR3: CASSENRGYHTDTQYF. For the CDR3, the DNA is TGTGCCAGCAGTGAAAATCGGGGGTACCACACAGATACGCAGTATTTT.

J is TRBJ1-2 and V is TRBV13; TRBD1 aligns across 10 bases. The trim removed 6 bases at V and 8 bases at J, leaving 6 bases unmatched. The CDR3 has 13 residues. In germline, CDR1 is PRHDT, CDR2 FYEKMQ (reference sequence). CDR3 nucleotide sequence: TGTGCCAGCAGTTCCGGGACAGGGGACGGCTACACCTTC. Protein sequence: CASSSGTGDGYTF.

The V call is TRBV5-5, the J call TRBJ2-3, with 9 bases lining up with TRBD2. The J segment lost 4 bases and the V segment lost 4 bases, leaving 10 bases of the junction unmatched. This CDR3 is built from 16 residues. The germline V gene encodes CDR1 SGHKS and CDR2 YYEKEE (reference sequence). The CDR3 region is CASSPRSGRRADTQYF. The CDR3 coding sequence is TGTGCCAGCAGCCCCCGTAGCGGGAGAAGGGCAGATACGCAGTATTTT.

This rearrangement joins TRBV23-1 to TRBJ1-1; D unresolved. TRBV23-1 is recorded as an ORF, its role being uncertain. This CDR3 spans 16 amino acids. V lost 10 bases, J lost 0 bases, and 21 bases lay in between. Here the CDR3 reads CATYHAVHGMNTEAFF. Here the CDR3 DNA reads TGCGCCACCTACCACGCGGTGCACGGAATGAACACTGAAGCTTTCTTT.

A single count supports this clone. CDR3 sequence reads: CASSSVPSGGETQYF. In DNA, the CDR3 is TGTGCCAGCAGCTCGGTCCCTAGCGGGGGGGAGACCCAGTACTTC. V and J are TRBV7-2 and TRBJ2-5; 11 positions agree with TRBD2. The CDR3 is made up of 15 amino acids. Germline lookup yields CDR1 SGHTA and CDR2 FQGNSA. V lost 4 bases, J lost 5 bases, and 6 bases stayed unmatched. The variable domain in full, completed from reference TRBV7-2 and TRBJ2-5, reads GAGVSQSPSNKVTEKGKDVELRCDPISGHTALYWYRQSLGQGLEFLIYFQGNSAPDKSGLPSDRFSAERTGGSVSTLTIQRTQQEDSAVYLCASSSVPSGGETQYFGPGTRLLVL.

J is TRBJ2-1 and V is TRBV13; 11 nucleotides line up with TRBD2. The germline gives CDR1 PRHDT, CDR2 FYEKMQ (reference sequence). The CDR3 extends over 15 amino acids. After removal of 4 bases from V and 3 bases from J, the junction contained 2 bases not matched to a gene. Written as DNA, the CDR3 is TGTGCCAGCAGCTCGGGACTAGCGGACTACAATGAGCAGTTCTTC. This encodes CASSSGLADYNEQFF. The full variable domain, completed using reference TRBV13 and TRBJ2-1, is AAGVIQSPRHLIKEKRETATLKCYPIPRHDTVYWYQQGPGQDPQFLISFYEKMQSDKGSIPDRFSAQQFSDYHSELNMSSLELGDSALYFCASSSGLADYNEQFFGPGTRLTVL.

The V call is TRBV18, the J call TRBJ2-5, with D maybe TRBD1 (5 bases). The CDR3 length is 14 residues. CDR1 and CDR2 from the germline V gene are KGHSH and LQKENI. V shed 0 bases and J shed 2 bases, with 7 bases lying between them. CDR3 sequence (DNA): TGTGCCAGCTCACCACCGGCAGGGCAAGAGACCCAGTACTTC. This codes for CASSPPAGQETQYF.

The DNA for the CDR3 is TGCGCCAGCAGCCTCACCGGGACAGGGACCGGGGGGAAAACTTTCTTT. It yields the protein CASSLTGTGTGGKTFF. The genes are TRBV5-1 and TRBJ1-1; 9 nucleotides agree with TRBD1. After removal of 4 bases from V and 12 bases from J, the junction contained 19 bases not matched to a gene. The CDR3 extends over 16 amino acids. CDR1 and CDR2 from the germline V gene are SGHRS and YFSETQ.